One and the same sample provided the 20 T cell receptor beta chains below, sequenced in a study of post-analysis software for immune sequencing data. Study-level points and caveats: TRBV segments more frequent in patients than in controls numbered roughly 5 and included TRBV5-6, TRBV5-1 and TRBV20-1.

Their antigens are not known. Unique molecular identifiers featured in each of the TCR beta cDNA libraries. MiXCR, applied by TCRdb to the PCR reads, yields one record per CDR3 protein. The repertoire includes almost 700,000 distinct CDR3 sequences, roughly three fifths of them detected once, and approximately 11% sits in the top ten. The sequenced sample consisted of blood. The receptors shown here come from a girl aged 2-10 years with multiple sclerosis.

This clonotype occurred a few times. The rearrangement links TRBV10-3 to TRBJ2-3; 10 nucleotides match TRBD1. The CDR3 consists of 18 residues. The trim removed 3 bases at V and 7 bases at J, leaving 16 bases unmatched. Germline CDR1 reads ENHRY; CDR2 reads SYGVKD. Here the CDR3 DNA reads TGTGCCATCAGTGAAACCCAGGGGCGAGACAGGGGGCTGTATACGCAGTATTTT. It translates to CAISETQGRDRGLYTQYF.

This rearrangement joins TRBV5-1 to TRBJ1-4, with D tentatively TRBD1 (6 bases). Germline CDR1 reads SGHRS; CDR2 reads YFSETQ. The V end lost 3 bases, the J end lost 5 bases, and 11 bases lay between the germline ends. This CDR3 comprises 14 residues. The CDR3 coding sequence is TGCGCCAGCAGCTCCAGGACAGTAAATGAAAAACTGTTTTTT. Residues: CASSSRTVNEKLFF.

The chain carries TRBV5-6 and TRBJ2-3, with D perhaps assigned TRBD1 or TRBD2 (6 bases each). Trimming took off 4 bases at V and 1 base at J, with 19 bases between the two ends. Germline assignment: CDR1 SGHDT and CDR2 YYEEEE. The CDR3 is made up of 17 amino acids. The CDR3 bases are TGTGCCAGCAGCCCGCGTTCAAGGGGGGCCGGCACAGATACGCAGTATTTT. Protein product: CASSPRSRGAGTDTQYF.

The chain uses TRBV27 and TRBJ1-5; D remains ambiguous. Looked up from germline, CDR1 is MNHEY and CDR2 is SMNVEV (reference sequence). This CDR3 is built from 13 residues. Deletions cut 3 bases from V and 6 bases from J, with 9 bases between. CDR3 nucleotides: TGTGCCAGCAGTTTCGGACCGAGTCAGCCCCAGCATTTT. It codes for CASSFGPSQPQHF.

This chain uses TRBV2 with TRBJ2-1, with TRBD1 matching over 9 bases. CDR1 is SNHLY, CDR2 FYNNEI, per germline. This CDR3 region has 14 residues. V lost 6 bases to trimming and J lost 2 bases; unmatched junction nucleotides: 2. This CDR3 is CASRRQGAYNEQFF. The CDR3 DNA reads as TGTGCCAGCAGAAGACAGGGGGCCTACAATGAGCAGTTCTTC.

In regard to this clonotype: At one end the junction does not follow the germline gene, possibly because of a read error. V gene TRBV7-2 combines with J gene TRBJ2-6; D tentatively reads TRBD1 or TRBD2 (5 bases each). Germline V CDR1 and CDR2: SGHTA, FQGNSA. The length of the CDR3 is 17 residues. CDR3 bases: TGTGCCAGCAGCTTAATGGGACGGCACTCTGGGGCCAGCGTCCTGACTTTC. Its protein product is CASSLMGRHSGASVLTF.

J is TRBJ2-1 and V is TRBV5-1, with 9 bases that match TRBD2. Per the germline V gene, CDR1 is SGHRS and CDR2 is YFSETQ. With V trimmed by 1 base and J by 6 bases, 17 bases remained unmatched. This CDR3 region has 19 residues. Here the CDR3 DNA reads TGCGCCAGCAGCTTGTCGGTTGGGGCTAGCGGGAATCGAGGCAATGAGCAGTTCTTC. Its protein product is CASSLSVGASGNRGNEQFF.

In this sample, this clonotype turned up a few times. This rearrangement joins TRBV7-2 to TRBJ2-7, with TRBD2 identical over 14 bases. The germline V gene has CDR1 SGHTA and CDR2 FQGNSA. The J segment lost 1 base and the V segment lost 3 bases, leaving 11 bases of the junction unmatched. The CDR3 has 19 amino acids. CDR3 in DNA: TGTGCCAGCAGCTTTCTATCCCGACTAGCGGGAGGGCCTTCCTACGAGCAGTACTTC. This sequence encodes CASSFLSRLAGGPSYEQYF.

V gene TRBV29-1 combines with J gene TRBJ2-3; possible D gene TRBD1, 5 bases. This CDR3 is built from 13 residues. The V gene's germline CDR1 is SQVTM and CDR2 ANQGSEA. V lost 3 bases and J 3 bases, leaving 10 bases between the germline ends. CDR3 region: CSVEVTATDTQYF. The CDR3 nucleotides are TGCAGCGTTGAGGTGACAGCAACAGATACGCAGTATTTT.

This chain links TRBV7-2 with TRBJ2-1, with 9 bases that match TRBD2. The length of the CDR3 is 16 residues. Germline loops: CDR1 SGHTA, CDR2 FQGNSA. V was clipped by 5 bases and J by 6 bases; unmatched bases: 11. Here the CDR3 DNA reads TGTGCCAGCAGCCTTCACCAGCGGGGGGCAGGCAATGAGCAGTTCTTC. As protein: CASSLHQRGAGNEQFF.

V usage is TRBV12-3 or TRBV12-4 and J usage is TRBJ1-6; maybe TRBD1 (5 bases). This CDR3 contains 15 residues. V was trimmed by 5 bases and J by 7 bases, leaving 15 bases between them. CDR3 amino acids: CASSGTGQANSPLHF. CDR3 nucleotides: TGTGCCAGCAGTGGGACGGGTCAGGCCAATTCACCCCTCCACTTT.

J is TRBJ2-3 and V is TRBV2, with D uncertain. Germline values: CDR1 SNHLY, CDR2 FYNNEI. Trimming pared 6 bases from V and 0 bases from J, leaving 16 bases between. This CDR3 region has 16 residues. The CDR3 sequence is CASRLSPLVSTDTQYF. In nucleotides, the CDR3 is TGTGCCAGCAGACTTTCACCCCTCGTGAGCACAGATACGCAGTATTTT.

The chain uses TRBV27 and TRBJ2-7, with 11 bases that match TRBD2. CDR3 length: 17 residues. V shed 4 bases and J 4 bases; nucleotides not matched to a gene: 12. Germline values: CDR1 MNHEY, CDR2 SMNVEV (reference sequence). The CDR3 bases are TGTGCCAGCAGTTCCCTTAGCGGGAGGGGCCGAAGGTACGAGCAGTACTTC. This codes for CASSSLSGRGRRYEQYF.

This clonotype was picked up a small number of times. As DNA, the CDR3 is TGTGCCAGCAGCGTAGACGGAAGCACAGATACGCAGTATTTT. It translates to CASSVDGSTDTQYF. The chain has TRBV9 and TRBJ2-3; no clear D. CDR1 SGDLS and CDR2 YYNGEE come from the germline V gene. With 0 bases removed from V and 0 bases from J, the gap between germline ends came to 5 bases. CDR3 length equals 14 residues.

This chain's CDR3 is CASSLPGPRGRYTF. Written as DNA, the CDR3 is TGCGCCAGCAGCTTGCCCGGGCCGCGTGGGAGATACACCTTC. This rearrangement joins TRBV5-1 to TRBJ1-2, with D uncertain. This CDR3 has 14 residues. V was pared by 1 base and J by 11 bases, with 18 bases between. Germline V gene data show CDR1 as SGHRS and CDR2 as YFSETQ.

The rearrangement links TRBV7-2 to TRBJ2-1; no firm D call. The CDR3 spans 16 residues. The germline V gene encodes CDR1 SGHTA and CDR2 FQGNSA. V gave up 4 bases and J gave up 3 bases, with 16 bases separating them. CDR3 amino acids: CASSSSSWSSYNEQFF. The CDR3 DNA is TGTGCCAGCAGCTCGTCCTCCTGGAGTAGCTACAATGAGCAGTTCTTC.

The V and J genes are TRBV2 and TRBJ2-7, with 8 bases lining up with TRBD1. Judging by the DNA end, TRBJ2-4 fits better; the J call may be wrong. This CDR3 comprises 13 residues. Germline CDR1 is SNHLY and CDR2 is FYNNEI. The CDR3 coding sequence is TGTGCCAGCAGTGATTACAGGGGGAACATTCAGTACTTC. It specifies CASSDYRGNIQYF.

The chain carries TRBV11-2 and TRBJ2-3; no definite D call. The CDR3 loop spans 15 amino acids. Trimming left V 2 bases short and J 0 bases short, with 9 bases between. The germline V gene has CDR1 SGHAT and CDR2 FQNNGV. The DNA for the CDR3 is TGTGCCAGCAGCTTAACCCACGCTAGCACAGATACGCAGTATTTT. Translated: CASSLTHASTDTQYF.

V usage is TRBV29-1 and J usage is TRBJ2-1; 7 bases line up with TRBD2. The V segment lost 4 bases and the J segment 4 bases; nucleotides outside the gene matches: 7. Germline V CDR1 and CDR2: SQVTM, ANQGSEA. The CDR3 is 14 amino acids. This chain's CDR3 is CSVVRGGVYNEQFF. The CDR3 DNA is TGCAGCGTTGTCCGGGGAGGGGTTTACAATGAGCAGTTCTTC.

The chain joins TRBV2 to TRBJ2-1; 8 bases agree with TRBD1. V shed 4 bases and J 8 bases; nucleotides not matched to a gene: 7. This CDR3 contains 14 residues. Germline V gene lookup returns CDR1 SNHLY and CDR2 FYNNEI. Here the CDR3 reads CASSGPGGVDEQFF. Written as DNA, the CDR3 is TGTGCCAGCAGTGGTCCAGGGGGCGTCGATGAGCAGTTCTTC.